This entry lists 26 T cell receptor beta chains sequenced from one sample in a study of blood T cell repertoires in COVID-19. Data came from immunoSEQ multiplex PCR; TCRdb stores just in-frame clones and leaves some out. The table includes about 36,000 clones, around 90% detected once. The specimen sequenced was peripheral blood. Every receptor here comes from a man aged 60 to 75 with active or convalescent COVID-19.

The genes are TRBV7-9 and TRBJ1-6, with TRBD1 matching 9 bases. V trimming: 6 bases; J trimming: 8 bases; junction bases outside the gene matches: 5. CDR1 is SEHNR, CDR2 FQNEAQ, per germline (reference sequence). The CDR3 loop spans 14 amino acids. DNA for the CDR3: TGTGCCAGCAGAGAGGACAGGGGTCATTCACCCCTCCACTTT. Translating it yields CASREDRGHSPLHF.

The rearrangement joins TRBV5-1 to TRBJ2-2, with TRBD2 identical over 12 bases. The germline CDR1 and CDR2 sequences are SGHRS and YFSETQ. V trimming: 2 bases; J trimming: 5 bases; junction bases outside the gene matches: 7. CDR3 length: 17 residues. Here the CDR3 DNA reads TGCGCCAGCAGCTTTGCATCTGGGACTAGCGGGACCGGGGAGCTGTTTTTT. Its translation: CASSFASGTSGTGELFF.

The chain recombines TRBV6-2 or TRBV6-3 with TRBJ2-1, with D possibly being TRBD1 (6 bases). This CDR3 has 15 residues. Looked up from germline, CDR1 is MNHEY and CDR2 is SVGEGT. V lost 5 bases and J lost 4, with 15 bases in between. CDR3 protein: CASSALVGAYNEQFF. The CDR3 nucleotides are TGTGCCAGCAGTGCTCTAGTGGGGGCTTACAATGAGCAGTTCTTC.

This clone was detected only once. V usage is TRBV7-9 and J usage is TRBJ1-3; no clear D gene. V was pared by 7 bases and J by 4 bases, with 11 bases between. The CDR3 totals 13 residues. CDR1 SEHNR and CDR2 FQNEAQ come from the germline V gene (reference sequence). CDR3 nucleotides: TGTGCCAGCACCTCCCTTGTGGGAAACACCATATATTTT. Protein product: CASTSLVGNTIYF.

The V and J genes are TRBV27 and TRBJ2-5; D gene ambiguous. Germline CDR1 reads MNHEY; CDR2 reads SMNVEV (reference sequence). Trimming took off 2 bases at V and 5 bases at J, with 12 bases between the two ends. The CDR3 spans 14 residues. In DNA, the CDR3 is TGTGCCAGCAGTTTAGTCTCAGGATCCGAGACCCAGTACTTC. Its protein product is CASSLVSGSETQYF.

The V gene is TRBV9, the J gene TRBJ1-5; no firm D call. Germline values: CDR1 SGDLS, CDR2 YYNGEE. CDR3 length: 15 residues. Trimming took off 0 bases at V and 1 base at J, with 8 bases between the two ends. The CDR3 is CASSVGEGSNQPQHF. DNA for the CDR3: TGTGCCAGCAGCGTAGGTGAGGGAAGCAATCAGCCCCAGCATTTT. The variable domain in full, with the rest retrieved from reference TRBV9 and TRBJ1-5, is DSGVTQTPKHLITATGQRVTLRCSPRSGDLSVYWYQQSLDQGLQFLIQYYNGEERAKGNILERFSAQQFPDLHSELNLSSLELGDSALYFCASSVGEGSNQPQHFGDGTRLSIL.

The CDR3 region has the DNA TGTGCCAGCAGCTCAGGGCCCGGACAGGGGGGAAGAGGCTACACCTTC. It translates to CASSSGPGQGGRGYTF. J is TRBJ1-2 and V is TRBV7-9, with 10 bases matching TRBD1. The trim removed 4 bases at V and 8 bases at J, leaving 13 bases unmatched. The germline CDR1 and CDR2 sequences are SEHNR and FQNEAQ (reference sequence). The CDR3 extends over 16 amino acids. The whole variable domain, remainder taken from reference TRBV7-9 and TRBJ1-2, is DTGVSQNPRHKITKRGQNVTFRCDPISEHNRLYWYRQTLGQGPEFLTYFQNEAQLEKSRLLSDRFSAERPKGSFSTLEIQRTEQGDSAMYLCASSSGPGQGGRGYTFGSGTRLTVV.

This clone occurred a few times. The rearrangement uses TRBV19 and TRBJ2-7, with TRBD2 matching 10 bases. The V gene end was trimmed by 5 bases and the J gene end by 4 bases; junction bases not matched to a gene: 11. The germline V gene has CDR1 LNHDA and CDR2 SQIVND (reference sequence). This CDR3 has 16 residues. This chain's CDR3 is CASSSLEGAGGYEQYF. The CDR3 nucleotides are TGTGCCAGTAGTTCTCTCGAGGGAGCGGGAGGGTACGAGCAGTACTTC.

The chain is built from TRBV11-2 and TRBJ2-5; D is unresolved. The CDR3 length is 13 residues. CDR1 is SGHAT, CDR2 FQNNGV, per germline. V lost 0 bases and J lost 8, with 10 bases in between. CDR3 protein: CASSLDRPGTQYF. The DNA for the CDR3 is TGTGCCAGCAGCTTAGACAGGCCCGGCACCCAGTACTTC. Looking up the rest from reference TRBV11-2 and TRBJ2-5 gives the full variable domain: EAGVAQSPRYKIIEKRQSVAFWCNPISGHATLYWYQQILGQGPKLLIQFQNNGVVDDSQLPKDRFSAERLKGVDSTLKIQPAKLEDSAVYLCASSLDRPGTQYFGPGTRLLVL.

Here the CDR3 DNA reads TGTGCCAGCAGCCAAGTTTGCGGGGGGTGGAGCGATGAGCAGTTCTTC. This gives the protein CASSQVCGGWSDEQFF. The rearrangement links TRBV3-1 (or the pseudogene TRBV3-2) to TRBJ2-1; TRBD2 aligns across 8 bases. The CDR3 loop spans 16 amino acids. Germline lookup yields CDR1 LGHDT and CDR2 YNNKEL (reference sequence). With 1 base clipped from V and 8 bases from J, the junction kept 10 bases outside the gene matches.

The gene calls are TRBV9 and TRBJ2-1, with 12 bases aligning to TRBD2. There are 17 residues in the CDR3. Germline V gives CDR1 SGDLS, CDR2 YYNGEE. J gave up 0 bases and V 2 bases, and 3 bases lay outside the gene matches. In DNA form, the CDR3 reads TGTGCCAGCAGCGTGGGACTAGCGGGCCGCTCCTACAATGAGCAGTTCTTC. Residues: CASSVGLAGRSYNEQFF.

The chain employs TRBV5-6 and TRBJ2-1, with TRBD2 matching over 7 bases. This CDR3 region has 15 residues. CDR1 SGHDT and CDR2 YYEEEE come from the germline V gene. After removal of 4 bases from V and 6 bases from J, the junction contained 10 bases not matched to a gene. As DNA, the CDR3 is TGTGCCAGCAGCCCGTGGGAGCGGGACCTCAATGAGCAGTTCTTC. Translated: CASSPWERDLNEQFF.

The chain employs TRBV28 and TRBJ1-2; a possible D gene is TRBD1 (5 bases). There are 15 residues in the CDR3. Germline assignment: CDR1 MDHEN and CDR2 SYDVKM. Trimming cost V 5 bases and J 3 bases, with 16 bases left between them. The CDR3 sequence is CASSPPGGGYYGYTF. The CDR3 nucleotides are TGTGCCAGCAGTCCCCCGGGGGGAGGATACTATGGCTACACCTTC.

The genes are TRBV5-6 and TRBJ2-5, with 9 bases aligning to TRBD1. V lost 4 bases and J lost 9; bases outside the gene matches: 10. This CDR3 is built from 14 residues. The germline V gene encodes CDR1 SGHDT and CDR2 YYEEEE. The CDR3 sequence is CASSTDRGGSAQYF. The CDR3 region has the DNA TGTGCCAGCAGCACGGACAGGGGAGGTTCGGCCCAGTACTTC.

The rearrangement uses TRBV19 and TRBJ2-1; D ambiguous. The CDR3 length is 16 residues. Trimming removed 0 bases from V and 0 bases from J, with 9 bases in between. Looked up from germline, CDR1 is LNHDA and CDR2 is SQIVND (reference sequence). The CDR3, as DNA: TGTGCCAGTAGTATAGATGGCCTGAACTCCTACAATGAGCAGTTCTTC. Protein sequence: CASSIDGLNSYNEQFF.

The chain links TRBV5-1 to TRBJ1-5; 9 bases are shared with TRBD1. Germline V gene lookup returns CDR1 SGHRS and CDR2 YFSETQ. The V gene end was trimmed by 0 bases and the J gene end by 3 bases; junction bases not matched to a gene: 1. The CDR3 extends over 15 amino acids. This CDR3 is CASSLGTGVNQPQHF. The DNA for the CDR3 is TGCGCCAGCAGCTTGGGGACAGGGGTCAATCAGCCCCAGCATTTT.

The rearrangement uses TRBV3-1 (or the pseudogene TRBV3-2) and TRBJ2-1; 9 bases map to TRBD2. The V gene end was trimmed by 1 base and the J gene end by 9 bases; junction bases not matched to a gene: 13. Germline V gene lookup returns CDR1 LGHDT and CDR2 YNNKEL (reference sequence). The CDR3 has 17 residues. CDR3 in DNA: TGTGCCAGCAGCCAAGGATCAGCGGGAGGTCCCCGGGCTGAGCAGTTCTTC. Translation: CASSQGSAGGPRAEQFF.

This sequence joins TRBV2 and TRBJ2-7, with D perhaps matching TRBD1 (6 bases). Germline CDR1 reads SNHLY; CDR2 reads FYNNEI. Between the trimmed V and J ends, which lost 5 bases and 4 bases, there was a span of 6 bases. CDR3 length equals 11 residues. As DNA, the CDR3 is TGTGCCAGCAGTACAGGGTACGAGCAGTACTTC. Protein sequence: CASSTGYEQYF.

The chain has TRBV7-2 and TRBJ1-2, with 8 positions matching TRBD1. The CDR3 has 16 amino acids. Trimming at V came to 1 base and at J to 6 bases, leaving 10 bases not matched to a gene. Germline V gives CDR1 SGHTA, CDR2 FQGNSA. DNA for the CDR3: TGTGCCAGCAGCTTAGGACAGGGGAATTCACTTAATGGCTACACCTTC. Translated, it gives CASSLGQGNSLNGYTF.

This clone was detected once. The chain employs TRBV7-2 and TRBJ2-7; the D gene is possibly TRBD1 (6 bases). The CDR3 contains 14 residues. Per germline, CDR1 SGHTA and CDR2 FQGNSA. V was shortened by 1 base and J by 3 bases, with 10 bases between the two germline ends. The CDR3 region has the DNA TGTGCCAGCAGCTTAGGAGGGGGTATCTACGAGCAGTACTTC. It is translated as CASSLGGGIYEQYF.

The chain combines TRBV29-1 with TRBJ1-1; 8 nucleotides line up with TRBD1. The CDR3 consists of 14 residues. Looked up from germline, CDR1 is SQVTM and CDR2 is ANQGSEA. The V segment lost 4 bases and the J segment 2 bases; nucleotides outside the gene matches: 6. CDR3 bases: TGCAGCGTTGGGAAGACAGGGGCCAACACTGAAGCTTTCTTT. This sequence encodes CSVGKTGANTEAFF. Combining the CDR3 with reference TRBV29-1 and TRBJ1-1 gives the whole variable domain SAVISQKPSRDICQRGTSLTIQCQVDSQVTMMFWYRQQPGQSLTLIATANQGSEATYESGFVIDKFPISRPNLTFSTLTVSNMSPEDSSIYLCSVGKTGANTEAFFGQGTRLTVV.

The V gene is TRBV28, the J gene TRBJ1-2, with TRBD1 as a possible D gene (5 bases). Germline assignment: CDR1 MDHEN and CDR2 SYDVKM. V lost 6 bases to trimming and J lost 8 bases, with 13 bases between them. The CDR3 is made up of 12 amino acids. The CDR3 sequence: CASSDQGLGYTF. CDR3 nucleotide sequence: TGTGCCAGCAGCGACCAGGGCTTGGGCTACACCTTC.

The J gene is TRBJ2-1, the V gene TRBV27, with 11 positions matching TRBD2. CDR3 size: 16 residues. Trimming at V came to 3 bases and at J to 8 bases, leaving 9 bases not matched to a gene. The V gene's germline CDR1 is MNHEY and CDR2 SMNVEV (reference sequence). This CDR3 reads CASSFSFSGRAYEQFF. DNA of the CDR3: TGTGCCAGCAGTTTTTCCTTTAGCGGGAGGGCCTATGAGCAGTTCTTC.

The rearrangement joins TRBV7-3 to TRBJ2-2, with D perhaps TRBD2 (5 bases). The V end was cut by 1 base, the J end by 7 bases, with 7 bases between. The CDR3 consists of 13 residues. Germline lookup yields CDR1 SGHTA and CDR2 FQGTGA. The CDR3 DNA is TGTGCCAGCAGCTTAATAGGAGGCGGGGAGCTGTTTTTT. Its protein is CASSLIGGGELFF.

This rearrangement joins TRBV4-1 to TRBJ2-5; 7 bases align to TRBD2. The CDR3 is made up of 16 amino acids. Germline CDR1 is MGHRA and CDR2 is YSYEKL. V lost 2 bases to trimming and J lost 8 bases; unmatched junction nucleotides: 14. The CDR3 DNA is TGCGCCAGCAGCCAACTCGAGCCCCGGACTAGTAATACCCAGTACTTC. Protein sequence: CASSQLEPRTSNTQYF.

The chain has TRBV24-1 and TRBJ2-1, with TRBD1 matching over 7 bases. Per germline, CDR1 KGHDR and CDR2 SFDVKD. With V trimmed by 6 bases and J by 0 bases, 1 base remained unmatched. The CDR3 totals 14 residues. As DNA, the CDR3 is TGTGCCACCAGTAACAGGGGCTCCTACAATGAGCAGTTCTTC. It yields the protein CATSNRGSYNEQFF.